This TCR beta chain was identified during a study of T cell responses to AZD1222 COVID-19 vaccine. Overall study results and limits: Among spike-specific TCRs, nearly half reportedly target unmutated variant regions.

Trimming removed 5 bases at V and 0 bases at J, with 8 bases between. Germline loops: CDR1 SNHLY, CDR2 FYNNEI. The length of the CDR3 is 14 residues. Note on this clone: Its target is not known.

Sequencing used immunoSEQ multiplex PCR; TCRdb keeps in-frame clones, though not all of them. The table has fewer than 120,000 clones, about nine tenths seen once; the top ten hold roughly 7.8%. The material sequenced was peripheral blood, taken on day 0 of AZD1222 vaccination. J is TRBJ2-1 and V is TRBV2, with a weak D call TRBD1 (5 bases). This TCR derives from an adult in good health. The CDR3 DNA reads as TGTGCCAGCAGTAAGGGGTCCTCCTACAATGAGCAGTTCTTC. This gives the protein CASSKGSSYNEQFF.